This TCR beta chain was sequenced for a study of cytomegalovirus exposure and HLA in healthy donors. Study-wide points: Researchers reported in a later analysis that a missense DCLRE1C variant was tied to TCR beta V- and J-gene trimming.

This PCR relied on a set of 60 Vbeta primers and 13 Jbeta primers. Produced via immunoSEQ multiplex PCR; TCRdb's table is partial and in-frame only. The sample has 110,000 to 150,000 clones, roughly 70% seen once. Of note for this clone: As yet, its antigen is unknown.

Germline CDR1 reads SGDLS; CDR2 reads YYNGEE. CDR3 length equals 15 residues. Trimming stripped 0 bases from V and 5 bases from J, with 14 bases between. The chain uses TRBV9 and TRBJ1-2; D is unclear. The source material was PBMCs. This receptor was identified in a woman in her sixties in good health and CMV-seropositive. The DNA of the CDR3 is TGTGCCAGCAGCGTAGGATCAGGAACGGGGTATGGCTACACCTTC. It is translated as CASSVGSGTGYGYTF. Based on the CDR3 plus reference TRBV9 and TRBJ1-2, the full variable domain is DSGVTQTPKHLITATGQRVTLRCSPRSGDLSVYWYQQSLDQGLQFLIQYYNGEERAKGNILERFSAQQFPDLHSELNLSSLELGDSALYFCASSVGSGTGYGYTFGSGTRLTVV.